This T cell receptor beta chain was sequenced in a study of OX40 agonist ivuxolimab in advanced cancers. Study background: Three patients got partial responses; one had hepatocellular carcinoma and two had cutaneous melanoma.

Autoimmune disease history or systemic immunosuppression led to patient exclusion. Samples of blood were obtained at baseline, on cycle 4 day 1, and on cycle 7 day 1. The junction had 8 bases not matched to a gene; V was cut back by 6 bases and J by 4 bases. The germline V gene has CDR1 KGHSY and CDR2 FQNENV. CDR3 length: 14 amino acids. Remarks on this clone: Antigen: not known.

Data came from immunoSEQ multiplex PCR; TCRdb stores just in-frame clones and leaves some out. The data hold more than 80,000 clones, with under 95% observed a single time. Study findings and constraints: Both CD4+ and CD8+ T cell populations in blood had undergone clonal expansion by week 6 at 0.1 to 3.0 mg/kg.

This receptor was identified in an adult with an advanced solid tumor such as melanoma, head and neck, liver or kidney cancer. This sequence joins TRBV16 and TRBJ1-2; the match to TRBD1 covers 7 bases. The sequenced sample was CD4+ or CD8+ T cells sorted from blood, obtained in a trial of the OX40 agonist ivuxolimab. The CDR3 is CASSQAGTVYGYTF. CDR3 DNA: TGTGCCAGCAGTCAGGCCGGGACAGTCTATGGCTACACCTTC.